These 14 T cell receptor beta chains originate from one sample sequenced in a study of blood T cell repertoires in COVID-19. Sequencing was performed with immunoSEQ multiplex PCR; in TCRdb, only in-frame clones are kept and a portion is missing. Here the sample spans some 61,000 clones, about nine tenths being singletons. Sequences were obtained from peripheral blood. The source of these receptors is a man aged 25-40 years with acute or convalescent COVID-19.

This clone was seen ten or more times. The V gene is TRBV7-9, the J gene TRBJ2-2; 10 nucleotides align to TRBD1. The V gene's germline CDR1 is SEHNR and CDR2 FQNEAQ (reference sequence). Germline trimming cut 5 bases from V and 5 bases from J; bases unmatched to any gene: 11. The CDR3 extends over 17 amino acids. The CDR3 bases are TGTGCCAGCAGCGCGCGAATGGGACAGGGGAGGACCGGGGAGCTGTTTTTT. Protein sequence: CASSARMGQGRTGELFF.

This sequence joins TRBV2 and TRBJ2-5; D is possibly TRBD1 (6 bases). CDR1 is SNHLY, CDR2 FYNNEI, per germline. The CDR3 runs 14 residues. V lost 6 bases and J lost 3, with 14 bases in between. Here the CDR3 DNA reads TGTGCCAGCAGAGAGAGGACAGTGAAAGAGACCCAGTACTTC. This translates into CASRERTVKETQYF.

The rearrangement joins TRBV7-9 to TRBJ2-2; 7 positions match TRBD2. The CDR3 is 17 amino acids. Germline lookup yields CDR1 SEHNR and CDR2 FQNEAQ (reference sequence). V gave up 7 bases and J gave up 4 bases; unmatched junction bases: 15. The CDR3, as DNA: TGTGCCAGCATCCCGACTAGCAGACGAGGGCGCACCGGGGAGCTGTTTTTT. Amino acids: CASIPTSRRGRTGELFF.

The chain couples TRBV4-1 to TRBJ2-2; 10 bases fit TRBD2. V trimming: 1 base; J trimming: 5 bases; junction bases outside the gene matches: 7. The CDR3 has 17 amino acids. Germline CDR1 MGHRA, CDR2 YSYEKL. Here the CDR3 reads CASSQVLAGVRTGELFF. Here the CDR3 DNA reads TGCGCCAGCAGCCAAGTCCTAGCGGGAGTGAGGACCGGGGAGCTGTTTTTT.

This sequence joins TRBV7-9 and TRBJ2-1; 9 nucleotides line up with TRBD2. The CDR3 has 18 amino acids. The ends lost 3 bases at V and 7 bases at J; junction bases unmatched: 16. Germline CDR1 SEHNR, CDR2 FQNEAQ (reference sequence). The CDR3 DNA reads TGTGCCAGCAGCTTCGGCCTAGCGGGAAGGCGGGGCGGGAATGAGCAGTTCTTC. This sequence encodes CASSFGLAGRRGGNEQFF.

The chain employs TRBV5-1 and TRBJ2-5; D may be TRBD1 (6 bases). Germline values: CDR1 SGHRS, CDR2 YFSETQ. The CDR3 is 14 residues long. The germline V and J ends were trimmed by 3 bases and 5 bases, with 14 bases remaining between them. CDR3 amino acids: CASSSRYRAETQYF. CDR3 DNA sequence: TGCGCCAGCAGCTCCCGCTACAGGGCGGAGACCCAGTACTTC.

The chain employs TRBV5-6 and TRBJ2-7; D perhaps matches TRBD1 (6 bases). V shed 4 bases and J shed 2 bases, with 10 bases lying between them. Germline CDR1 and CDR2: SGHDT and YYEEEE. The CDR3 runs 13 residues. CDR3 bases: TGTGCCAGCAGCCGGGACAACCCCTACGAGCAGTACTTC. This encodes CASSRDNPYEQYF.

V usage is TRBV25-1 and J usage is TRBJ2-7, with 11 bases lining up with TRBD1. The germline CDR1 and CDR2 sequences are MGHDK and SYGVNS. The V segment lost 1 base and the J segment 2 bases; nucleotides outside the gene matches: 1. The CDR3 is 15 residues long. For the CDR3, the DNA is TGTGCCAGCAGTGAATGGGGACAGGGGGCCTACGAGCAGTACTTC. It codes for CASSEWGQGAYEQYF.

The V gene is TRBV18, the J gene TRBJ1-1; possibly TRBD1 for D (5 bases). Germline CDR1 and CDR2: KGHSH and LQKENI. The CDR3 contains 15 residues. Deletions cut 2 bases from V and 3 bases from J, with 13 bases between. CDR3 protein: CASSPTLGADTEAFF. The CDR3 nucleotides read TGTGCCAGCTCACCAACTTTAGGGGCGGACACTGAAGCTTTCTTT.

The V and J genes are TRBV10-2 and TRBJ1-2; D possibly corresponds to TRBD1 (6 bases). V lost 11 bases and J 4 bases, leaving 20 bases between the germline ends. From germline, CDR1 is WSHSY and CDR2 SAAADI. The CDR3 runs to 14 residues. The CDR3 protein is CAQAAGAALYGYTF. CDR3 nucleotides: TGCGCCCAAGCAGCGGGGGCAGCCCTCTATGGCTACACCTTC.

The chain uses TRBV6-5 and TRBJ2-3, with 9 bases that match TRBD1. This CDR3 region has 14 residues. The junction had 0 bases not matched to a gene; V was cut back by 2 bases and J by 3 bases. Germline V gene lookup returns CDR1 MNHEY and CDR2 SVGAGI. This CDR3 reads CASSYGQGTDTQYF. DNA for the CDR3: TGTGCCAGCAGTTACGGACAGGGGACAGATACGCAGTATTTT.

The rearrangement uses TRBV6-4 and TRBJ2-1; 9 nucleotides agree with TRBD2. This CDR3 contains 15 residues. Germline CDR1 MRHNA, CDR2 SNTAGT. The junction had 6 bases not matched to a gene; V was cut back by 4 bases and J by 5 bases. Written as DNA, the CDR3 is TGTGCCAGCAGTGTTTCGCGGGAGGGCCACAATGAGCAGTTCTTC. It specifies CASSVSREGHNEQFF.

The V gene is TRBV27, the J gene TRBJ2-7; D perhaps matches TRBD1 (5 bases). This CDR3 contains 13 residues. Germline V gives CDR1 MNHEY, CDR2 SMNVEV (reference sequence). V gave up 3 bases and J gave up 4 bases, with 10 bases separating them. The chain's CDR3 is CASSLGDSYEQYF. CDR3 sequence (DNA): TGTGCCAGCAGTTTGGGTGACAGTTACGAGCAGTACTTC.

The chain employs TRBV19 and TRBJ2-7; maybe TRBD2 (6 bases). This CDR3 is built from 14 residues. The germline CDR1 and CDR2 sequences are LNHDA and SQIVND (reference sequence). Trimming removed 5 bases at V and 2 bases at J, with 13 bases between. In DNA, the CDR3 is TGTGCCAGTAGTCCAGCACTAGCTGCCTACGAGCAGTACTTC. Its protein is CASSPALAAYEQYF.